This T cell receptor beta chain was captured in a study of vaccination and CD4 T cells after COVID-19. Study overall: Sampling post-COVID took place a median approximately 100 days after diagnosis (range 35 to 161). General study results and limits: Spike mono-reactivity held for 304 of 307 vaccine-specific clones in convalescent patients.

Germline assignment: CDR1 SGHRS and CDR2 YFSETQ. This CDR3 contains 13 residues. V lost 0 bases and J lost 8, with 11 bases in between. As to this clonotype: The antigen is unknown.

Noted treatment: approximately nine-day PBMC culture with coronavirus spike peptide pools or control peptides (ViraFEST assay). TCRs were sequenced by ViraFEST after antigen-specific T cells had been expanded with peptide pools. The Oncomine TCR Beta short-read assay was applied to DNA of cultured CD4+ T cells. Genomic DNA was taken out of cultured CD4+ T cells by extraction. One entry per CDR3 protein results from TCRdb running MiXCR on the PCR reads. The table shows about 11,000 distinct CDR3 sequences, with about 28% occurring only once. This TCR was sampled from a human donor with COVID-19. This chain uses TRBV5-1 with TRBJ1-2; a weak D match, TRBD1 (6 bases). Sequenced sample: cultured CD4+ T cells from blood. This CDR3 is CASSLDGGWGYTF. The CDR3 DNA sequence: TGCGCCAGCAGCTTGGATGGGGGCTGGGGCTACACCTTC. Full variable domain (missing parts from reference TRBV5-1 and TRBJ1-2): KAGVTQTPRYLIKTRGQQVTLSCSPISGHRSVSWYQQTPGQGLQFLFEYFSETQRNKGNFPGRFSGRQFSNSRSEMNVSTLELGDSALYLCASSLDGGWGYTFGSGTRLTVV.